What follows are 30 T cell receptor beta chains derived from one specimen sequenced in a study of T cells in Graves' hyperthyroidism and ophthalmopathy. Amplification of TCR beta CDR3 regions used RNA as the template. A set of HTBI primers served as the primers for a first-round RT-PCR of the TCR CDR3. TCRdb analysed the multiplex PCR reads with MiXCR anew, one entry per CDR3 protein. The profile shows some 490,000 distinct CDR3 sequences, 15% to 20% of them singletons. The sequenced material came from blood. Receptor source: a woman in her thirties with Graves' ophthalmopathy.

This clonotype was picked up a small number of times. The rearrangement uses TRBV7-2 and TRBJ2-1; D ambiguous. V shed 3 bases and J shed 5 bases, with 8 bases lying between them. The CDR3 contains 13 residues. Germline V CDR1 and CDR2: SGHTA, FQGNSA. This CDR3 reads CASSFFLDNEQFF. As DNA, the CDR3 is TGTGCCAGCAGCTTTTTCCTCGACAATGAGCAGTTCTTC.

This clonotype was detected many times. The V and J genes are TRBV11-3 and TRBJ1-6; D is uncertain. This CDR3 is built from 12 residues. Germline CDR1 is SGHNT and CDR2 is YENEEA. Between the trimmed V and J ends, which lost 3 bases and 6 bases, there was a span of 3 bases. CDR3 residues: CASSFPNSPLHF. Written as DNA, the CDR3 is TGTGCCAGCAGCTTTCCTAATTCACCCCTCCACTTT.

The V call is TRBV10-1, the J call TRBJ2-5; TRBD1 or TRBD2 may be the D gene (6 bases each). Germline lookup yields CDR1 WNHNN and CDR2 SYGVQD (reference sequence). V lost 0 bases and J lost 5, with 10 bases in between. This CDR3 contains 14 residues. The CDR3 DNA reads as TGCGCCAGCAGTGAGTCAGGGGGGACGGAGACCCAGTACTTC. It encodes CASSESGGTETQYF.

This clonotype was counted at least ten times. The chain has TRBV7-9 and TRBJ1-1, with a weak D call TRBD1 (6 bases). Trimming took 2 bases from V and 5 from J, leaving 18 bases between them. The CDR3 runs to 16 residues. Germline CDR1 reads SEHNR; CDR2 reads FQNEAQ (reference sequence). The CDR3 bases are TGTGCCAGCAGCTTAACTACGGGGGCGGGATGGACTGAAGCTTTCTTT. It specifies CASSLTTGAGWTEAFF.

The chain uses TRBV3-1 and TRBJ1-2; weak D call: TRBD1 (5 bases). Trimming cost V 5 bases and J 6 bases, with 25 bases left between them. Germline V gene lookup returns CDR1 LGHDT and CDR2 YNNKEL (reference sequence). The CDR3 contains 17 residues. The CDR3 spells CASSSRGDRTDGDGYTF. The CDR3 DNA follows: TGTGCCAGCAGCTCAAGAGGAGACAGAACCGATGGGGATGGCTACACCTTC.

This clonotype was picked up many times. The V gene is TRBV7-9, the J gene TRBJ1-6, with D possibly matching TRBD1 (5 bases). V lost 4 bases and J lost 12, with 16 bases in between. The germline CDR1 and CDR2 sequences are SEHNR and FQNEAQ (reference sequence). This CDR3 has 14 residues. CDR3 coding DNA: TGTGCCAGCAGCTCCGGGACCGAATTTAGACCCCTCCACTTT. Residues: CASSSGTEFRPLHF.

The table lists this clonotype with many counts. The chain couples TRBV6-5 to TRBJ2-7; 9 nucleotides line up with TRBD1. The CDR3 spans 13 residues. Germline V gene sequence: CDR1 MNHEY, CDR2 SVGAGI. Trimming at V came to 0 bases and at J to 6 bases, leaving 0 bases not matched to a gene. This CDR3 reads CASSYSTGGEQYF. CDR3 bases: TGTGCCAGCAGTTACTCGACAGGGGGCGAGCAGTACTTC.

In regard to this clonotype: With a much larger clone just one base away, this may be a read error. The rearrangement links TRBV29-1 to TRBJ2-5; 10 bases match TRBD2. This CDR3 is built from 16 residues. Looked up from germline, CDR1 is SQVTM and CDR2 is ANQGSEA. CDR3 sequence: CSVDGSSGGGSETQCF. The CDR3 nucleotides read TGCAGCGTTGATGGCTCGAGCGGGGGGGGTTCGGAGACCCAGTGCTTC.

The V gene is TRBV5-1, the J gene TRBJ2-2, with 7 bases identical to TRBD1. V was pared by 4 bases and J by 2 bases, with 5 bases of the junction left unmatched. This CDR3 comprises 15 residues. Germline assignment: CDR1 SGHRS and CDR2 YFSETQ. Here the CDR3 reads CASSRDSLNTGELFF. CDR3 bases: TGCGCCAGCAGCCGGGACAGTCTCAACACCGGGGAGCTGTTTTTT.

This clonotype has a count of ten or more. The genes are TRBV11-2 and TRBJ2-1; 7 bases match TRBD2. CDR3 length: 14 amino acids. V lost 3 bases and J lost 3; bases outside the gene matches: 2. Germline loops: CDR1 SGHAT, CDR2 FQNNGV. The CDR3 loop reads CASSFRDYYNEQFF. CDR3 sequence (DNA): TGTGCCAGCAGCTTCCGGGACTACTACAATGAGCAGTTCTTC.

V is TRBV27 and J is TRBJ2-3; D is ambiguous. V shed 6 bases and J shed 1 base, with 8 bases lying between them. The germline V gene encodes CDR1 MNHEY and CDR2 SMNVEV (reference sequence). CDR3 length: 13 amino acids. CDR3 DNA sequence: TGTGCCAGCAGGACCCAGGGCACAGATACGCAGTATTTT. It yields the protein CASRTQGTDTQYF.

This clonotype was seen only a few times. The chain joins TRBV19 to TRBJ2-2, with TRBD2 matching 8 bases. The J segment lost 8 bases and the V segment lost 7 bases, leaving 15 bases of the junction unmatched. The CDR3 is 16 residues long. In germline, CDR1 is LNHDA, CDR2 SQIVND (reference sequence). The DNA for the CDR3 is TGTGCCAGTACCGCATGGGGGACTAGAGGGCGGGGGGAGCTGTTTTTT. Its protein is CASTAWGTRGRGELFF.

This clonotype was detected only a few times. This rearrangement joins TRBV25-1 to TRBJ2-2, with TRBD2 matching over 9 bases. The germline V gene encodes CDR1 MGHDK and CDR2 SYGVNS. CDR3 length equals 15 residues. J was trimmed by 9 bases and V by 2 bases; bases with no gene match: 7. DNA for the CDR3: TGTGCCAGCAGTGAAGTGTCTAGCGGGACCCGGGAGCTGTTTTTT. Protein sequence: CASSEVSSGTRELFF.

Many counts were recorded for this clonotype. The genes are TRBV28 and TRBJ1-6, with 8 bases lining up with TRBD1. Germline V gene sequence: CDR1 MDHEN, CDR2 SYDVKM. The CDR3 has 15 amino acids. V shed 7 bases, J shed 5 bases, and the junction held 7 bases outside the gene matches. The CDR3 loop is CASTPRTGNNSPLHF. In DNA form, the CDR3 reads TGTGCCAGCACACCGAGGACAGGGAATAATTCACCCCTCCACTTT.

In its sample, this clonotype was seen many times. The chain uses TRBV4-1 and TRBJ2-1; a weak D match, TRBD2 (6 bases). Germline values: CDR1 MGHRA, CDR2 YSYEKL. The ends were cut back, 1 base at V and 8 bases at J, with 12 bases in the middle. This CDR3 has 14 amino acids. The CDR3 sequence is CASSQGLEGYEQFF. In DNA form, the CDR3 reads TGCGCCAGCAGCCAAGGACTAGAAGGATATGAGCAGTTCTTC.

This clonotype appeared many times. The rearrangement joins TRBV20-1 to TRBJ2-3; TRBD2 agrees at 7 bases. This CDR3 has 16 residues. V was clipped by 1 base and J by 1 base; unmatched bases: 8. The germline CDR1 and CDR2 sequences are DFQATT and SNEGSKA (reference sequence). CDR3 sequence: CSARALADWGTDTQYF. CDR3 nucleotide sequence: TGCAGTGCTAGAGCTCTAGCGGACTGGGGCACAGATACGCAGTATTTT.

This clonotype has ten or more counts. The chain couples TRBV2 to TRBJ2-1, with 9 positions matching TRBD1. The germline V gene has CDR1 SNHLY and CDR2 FYNNEI. Trimming took 6 bases from V and 8 from J; bases not matched to a gene: 11. This CDR3 is 15 amino acids long. The CDR3 reads CASRDDRGAWDEQFF. CDR3 nucleotide sequence: TGTGCCAGCAGGGACGACAGGGGGGCCTGGGATGAGCAGTTCTTC.

The rearrangement uses TRBV7-2 and TRBJ2-7; 7 positions agree with TRBD2. CDR1 SGHTA and CDR2 FQGNSA come from the germline V gene. This CDR3 is 14 amino acids long. V lost 7 bases, J lost 3 bases, and 9 bases stayed unmatched. The DNA for the CDR3 is TGTGCCAGCACTGAGGGAGGGGCTCGCTACGAGCAGTACTTC. The encoded protein is CASTEGGARYEQYF.

The chain couples TRBV5-6 to TRBJ2-7; tentatively, D is TRBD1 or TRBD2 (5 bases each). Trimming shortened V by 4 bases and J by 3 bases, and 17 bases separated the two germline ends. The CDR3 length is 15 residues. CDR1 is SGHDT, CDR2 YYEEEE, per germline. CDR3 residues: CASSRGVSGLYEQYF. CDR3 DNA sequence: TGTGCCAGCAGCAGAGGGGTCTCAGGACTCTACGAGCAGTACTTC.

This clonotype has at least ten counts. The chain couples TRBV28 to TRBJ1-4; D is perhaps TRBD1 (6 bases). This CDR3 spans 16 amino acids. The germline V and J ends were trimmed by 4 bases and 8 bases, with 20 bases remaining between them. From germline, CDR1 is MDHEN and CDR2 SYDVKM. The CDR3 spells CASSSGDGATGEKLFF. Written as DNA, the CDR3 is TGTGCCAGCAGTTCAGGGGACGGGGCCACCGGAGAAAAACTGTTTTTT.

This clonotype occurred many times. The chain combines TRBV29-1 with TRBJ2-3; 14 bases align to TRBD2. Germline V gene sequence: CDR1 SQVTM, CDR2 ANQGSEA. The CDR3 extends over 16 amino acids. The V gene end was trimmed by 6 bases and the J gene end by 6 bases; junction bases not matched to a gene: 11. The CDR3 here is CSVRGLAGEKRDTQYF. CDR3 bases: TGCAGCGTGAGGGGACTAGCGGGAGAAAAGCGTGATACGCAGTATTTT.

This clonotype was seen at least ten times. The chain recombines TRBV7-9 with TRBJ2-3; D not resolved. This CDR3 is 17 amino acids long. V lost 1 base and J 0 bases, leaving 14 bases between the germline ends. The germline gives CDR1 SEHNR, CDR2 FQNEAQ (reference sequence). Written as DNA, the CDR3 is TGTGCCAGCAGCTTAGTGGTGGGGTCGACTAGCACAGATACGCAGTATTTT. This translates into CASSLVVGSTSTDTQYF. Full variable domain (outside the CDR3, taken from reference TRBV7-9 and TRBJ2-3): DTGVSQNPRHKITKRGQNVTFRCDPISEHNRLYWYRQTLGQGPEFLTYFQNEAQLEKSRLLSDRFSAERPKGSFSTLEIQRTEQGDSAMYLCASSLVVGSTSTDTQYFGPGTRLTVL.

This clonotype showed up just a few times. The CDR3 is CASSVRRRTGPESTYGYTF. In DNA, the CDR3 is TGTGCCAGCAGTGTCCGTAGAAGGACAGGGCCGGAATCAACCTATGGCTACACCTTC. The chain carries TRBV2 and TRBJ1-2, with 8 bases that match TRBD1. CDR3 size: 19 residues. After removal of 4 bases from V and 4 bases from J, the junction contained 20 bases not matched to a gene. CDR1 SNHLY and CDR2 FYNNEI come from the germline V gene.

This clonotype was detected ten times or more. This chain uses TRBV20-1 with TRBJ1-1; D is unresolved. The V end lost 5 bases, the J end lost 1 base, and 20 bases lay between the germline ends. The CDR3 totals 16 residues. From germline, CDR1 is DFQATT and CDR2 SNEGSKA (reference sequence). The DNA for the CDR3 is TGCAGTGCTGCTCAAGTTCGGAACCTGGAGAACACTGAAGCTTTCTTT. Protein: CSAAQVRNLENTEAFF.

In its sample, this clonotype was seen many times. V is TRBV5-5 and J is TRBJ1-4; D is uncertain. Trimming removed 0 bases from V and 2 bases from J, with 8 bases in between. Germline V gives CDR1 SGHKS, CDR2 YYEKEE (reference sequence). The CDR3 sequence is 15 residues long. This chain's CDR3 is CASSLEVGTNEKLFF. As DNA, the CDR3 is TGTGCCAGCAGCTTGGAGGTTGGCACTAATGAAAAACTGTTTTTT.

This clonotype occurred many times. This chain links TRBV29-1 with TRBJ2-3, with 14 bases that match TRBD2. Germline loops: CDR1 SQVTM, CDR2 ANQGSEA. The CDR3 consists of 15 residues. Germline trimming cut 7 bases from V and 6 bases from J; bases unmatched to any gene: 9. The DNA for the CDR3 is TGCAGCGGCGGACTAGCGGGAGGCCCTGGGGATACGCAGTATTTT. Its translation is CSGGLAGGPGDTQYF.

In this sample, this clonotype turned up a few times. The V call is TRBV9, the J call TRBJ2-7; 8 bases are shared with TRBD1. CDR3 length: 14 amino acids. V was clipped by 4 bases and J by 2 bases; unmatched bases: 5. Germline CDR1 is SGDLS and CDR2 is YYNGEE. For the CDR3, the DNA is TGTGCCAGCAGCTCACAGACAGGGGCCTACGAGCAGTACTTC. It is translated as CASSSQTGAYEQYF.

This clonotype was seen repeatedly, ten times or more. The chain carries TRBV27 and TRBJ1-2; 8 bases agree with TRBD1. The length of the CDR3 is 14 residues. V was pared by 0 bases and J by 4 bases, with 1 base of the junction left unmatched. Germline V gives CDR1 MNHEY, CDR2 SMNVEV (reference sequence). This CDR3 reads CASSLSGQGYGYTF. CDR3 DNA: TGTGCCAGCAGTTTATCTGGACAGGGCTATGGCTACACCTTC.

This clonotype was found many times. J is TRBJ2-7 and V is TRBV3-1; D unresolved. Germline assignment: CDR1 LGHDT and CDR2 YNNKEL (reference sequence). This CDR3 comprises 15 residues. V was pared by 0 bases and J by 4 bases, with 13 bases between. CDR3 coding DNA: TGTGCCAGCAGCCAAGAAATACCTAGTCGGTACGAGCAGTACTTC. The encoded protein is CASSQEIPSRYEQYF.

The table lists this clonotype with many counts. The gene calls are TRBV20-1 and TRBJ2-5; 9 bases match TRBD1. The V segment lost 6 bases and the J segment 0 bases; nucleotides outside the gene matches: 11. Germline-derived CDR1 and CDR2 are DFQATT and SNEGSKA (reference sequence). There are 16 residues in the CDR3. For the CDR3, the DNA is TGCAGTGCACTATTCCGACAGGGGGGATACCAAGAGACCCAGTACTTC. As protein: CSALFRQGGYQETQYF.